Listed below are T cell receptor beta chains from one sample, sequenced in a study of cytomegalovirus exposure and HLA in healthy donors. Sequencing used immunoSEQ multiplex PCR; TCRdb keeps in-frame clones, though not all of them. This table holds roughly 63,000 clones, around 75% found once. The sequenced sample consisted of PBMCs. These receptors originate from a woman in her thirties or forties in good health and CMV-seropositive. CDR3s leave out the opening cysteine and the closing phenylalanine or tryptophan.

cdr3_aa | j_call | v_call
ASSVQGVGPYEQY | TRBJ2-7 | TRBV2
ATSREGQGPYEQY | TRBJ2-7 | TRBV15
ASSAREFQETQY | TRBJ2-5 | TRBV25-1
ASSRQGAGNTEAF | TRBJ1-1 | TRBV28
ASSPSQNQPQH | TRBJ1-5 | TRBV7-6
ASSLTLGQGYEQY | TRBJ2-7 | TRBV27
AWSVQGQGWTGYT | TRBJ1-2 | TRBV30
ASSPTDPGGYEQY | TRBJ2-7 | TRBV18
ASSRTGTGGNMNTEAF | TRBJ1-1 | TRBV5-1
ASSLGQGEETQY | TRBJ2-5 | TRBV7-9
ASSPPIDRGVGGYT | TRBJ1-2 | TRBV18
AISGTGGMVEQY | TRBJ2-7 | TRBV10-3
ASSRTGSTEAF | TRBJ1-1 | TRBV7-9
ASSPADTGELF | TRBJ2-2 | TRBV18
ASRVTGGNTGELF | TRBJ2-2 | TRBV19
ATSVALNTEAF | TRBJ1-1 | TRBV15
ASTSLGGWTEAF | TRBJ1-1 | TRBV6-1
ASSSAAGISTDTQY | TRBJ2-3 | TRBV19
ASSLEGVSNEQF | TRBJ2-1 | TRBV13
ASSHGQGMVHEQY | TRBJ2-7 | TRBV7-8
SSQVEGGTEAF | TRBJ1-1 | TRBV7-9
SVMLGRDQPQH | TRBJ1-5 | TRBV29-1
ASSQGLAGAFTDTQY | TRBJ2-3 | TRBV4-2
ASSEAGPQTQY | TRBJ2-5 | TRBV6-5
ASSLEGGISYEQY | TRBJ2-7 | TRBV5-1
SSSPEGWAQNEKLF | TRBJ1-4 | TRBV7-2
ASRRQGGETEAF | TRBJ1-1 | TRBV27
ASSWDSLSGNTIY | TRBJ1-3 | TRBV7-2
ASSSGQGAREETQY | TRBJ2-5 | TRBV7-9
ASSQDYGVSEKLF | TRBJ1-4 | TRBV14
ASSSLGGGGETQY | TRBJ2-5 | TRBV5-4
SVETATSGRGEAF | TRBJ1-1 | TRBV29-1
ASSQGRVVEKLF | TRBJ1-4 | TRBV6-1
ASSLADEQF | TRBJ2-1 | TRBV5-6
SSSLQRQGSYNEQF | TRBJ2-1 | TRBV7-9
ASSIEAGRAF | TRBJ1-1 | TRBV19
ASSVLAGRTEAF | TRBJ1-1 | TRBV25-1
ASSLEEYSTYEQY | TRBJ2-7 | TRBV4-2
ASSEGGQGARGYT | TRBJ1-2 | TRBV2
ASTGDGQSNQPQH | TRBJ1-5 | TRBV2
ASTPWGLEPGANVLT | TRBJ2-6 | TRBV13